This entry concerns a single T cell receptor beta chain. There is no known antigen for this receptor. No much larger clone is present one base from it, and per-base qualities are unavailable. These data come from a study of T-cell memory formation after mild COVID-19 (dated by TCRdb to about 2021). Study-wide context: TCR sequence clusters from the two donors were largely donor specific. Longitudinal TCRalpha and TCRbeta repertoire sequencing tracked T-cell clones expanding and contracting after mild COVID-19 in two donors. Two young, previously healthy adult volunteers made up the cohort, one male and one female.

Ficoll-Paque density gradient centrifugation was used to isolate PBMCs. For sequencing, an Illumina NovaSeq 6000 was employed. cDNA libraries for TCRalpha and TCRbeta were prepared by 5'RACE using constant-segment primers, with sample barcodes and unique molecular identifiers added. RNA was extracted from every sample with Trizol reagent. Library amplification was performed in two PCR steps, and a second sample barcode and Illumina TruSeq adapters were introduced in the second step. The libraries were sequenced on an Illumina NovaSeq using 2 x 150 bp paired-end reads. Turning to the authors' computational methods: Reads were demultiplexed and collapsed into UMI-guided consensus sequences with migec v1.2.7. Using mixcr v2.1.11, UMI consensuses were aligned to TRA and TRB V and J templates and then assembled into clonotypes. A clonotype was counted as expanded or contracted only when both edgeR and NoisET called the clonotype significant, with the noise models trained on biological replicates. For edgeR calls, the cutoffs were a false discovery rate-adjusted p below 0.01 and a log2 fold-change threshold of 1. PCA with hierarchical clustering of max-normalized trajectories of the 1000 most abundant clonotypes was used as exploratory dynamics analysis. Separately sequenced CD4+ and CD8+ repertoires were used to assign the CD4 or CD8 phenotype of responding clones. TCRdb reprocessed the public reads (quality trimming at Q25 with fastp, clone calling with MiXCR) and kept in-frame beta chains. Rows with a matching CDR3 protein are joined into one entry that keeps the most common DNA and genes. These V and J calls rely on TCRdb rather than the paper's analysis. This sample holds 280,000 or so distinct CDR3 sequences; around 8% were observed only once. Around a fifth of the sample rests with the top ten.

The CDR3 measures 15 amino acids from cysteine to phenylalanine. The only DNA kept is the CDR3, 45 bases in frame from the first base. Looking up the germline V gene (reference sequence) yields CDR1 LNHDA and CDR2 SQIVND. V drops 5 bases and J drops 6 bases, leaving 18 bases in between. Study-level results and caveats: Only a couple of mild cases were covered by the study, and larger cohorts that include severe cases with pre-infection samples were considered necessary. SARS-CoV-2 specificity was not confirmed for the second-wave clones peaking on day 37. Contracting CD4+ clones were located mainly in the CM and EM memory subsets, whereas CD8+ clones were found to be enriched in EMRA. Clones that contracted from day 15 to 85 showed balanced CD4/CD8 phenotypes, whereas a second wave of clones that expanded from day 15 to 37 leaned towards CD4+. Some responding clones were detected in pre-infection memory, suggesting pre-existing cross-reactive memory T cells joined the SARS-CoV-2 response.

The origin of this receptor is a man aged 18 to 29 who had mild COVID-19 (a few samples of this study predate the infection). The sample titles of this study are shuffled in the database, so cell type and time point are left out; the donor was told from shared clones. The sample comprised PBMCs or a T cell subset sorted from them (not recorded which). The chain uses TRBV19 and TRBJ2-3, with the D call perhaps TRBD1 or TRBD2, as 5 bases match in each case. The CDR3 region reads CASSSRDGLSDTQYF. The DNA reads TGTGCCAGTAGTTCTAGGGACGGTCTCTCGGATACGCAGTATTTT.